What follows is one T cell receptor (delta chain) and its context. What it binds is not known. Sequences come from RNA converted to cDNA by reverse transcription. Multiplex PCR used pooled V-gene forward primers and a constant-region reverse primer to amplify CDR3s. TCRdb redid clone calling on the multiplex PCR reads using CATT. The sample shows more than 45,000 delta-chain clones, approximately 16% of them seen only once. These data are taken from a study of Vδ1+ human thymocytes. Overall study findings and caveats: The authors advised highly purified populations and single-cell validation. In the thymus, TRG and TRD repertoires looked highly polyclonal with Gaussian CDR3 lengths.

Alphabeta T cells were depleted, then CD3+ Vdelta1+ Vdelta2- thymocytes were FACS-sorted. The length of the CDR3 is 17 residues. In germline, CDR1 is TSWWSYY, CDR2 QGS. The V end was cut by 4 bases, the J end by 0 bases, with 18 bases between. The chain joins TRDV1 to TRDJ1; D may be TRDD3 (5 bases). The receptor comes from a girl under three years old who had congenital heart surgery. The sequencing sample was made of Vdelta1+ gamma-delta thymocytes from the thymus. Subset reported: FACS-sorted CD3+ TCRalphabeta- TCRVdelta1+ TCRVdelta2- thymocytes. The DNA for the CDR3 is TGTGCTCTTGGGGGCAGCCTGGGTCCTCTCTACACCGATAAACTCATCTTT. This sequence encodes CALGGSLGPLYTDKLIF.